This T cell receptor (beta chain) appears in the sequencing data of a study of T cell responses to AZD1222 COVID-19 vaccine. The study, taken as a whole, reports: Spike-specific TCR breadth and depth were elevated following two AZD1222 doses. Mostly white British, mostly female donors; authors suggested clonal diversity may be underestimated.

Data came from immunoSEQ multiplex PCR; TCRdb stores just in-frame clones and leaves some out. The data show about 120,000 clones, with more than 80% seen just once and less than 6.5% held by the top ten. About this clone itself: Its antigen is unknown.

V was trimmed by 6 bases and J by 5 bases, leaving 17 bases between them. The CDR3 is made up of 15 amino acids. Per germline, CDR1 LGHNT and CDR2 FRNRAP. The TCR originated in an adult in good health. This chain joins TRBV12-5 and TRBJ1-5; a weak D match, TRBD1 (5 bases). The sequencing here drew on peripheral blood, taken on day 0 of AZD1222 vaccination. CDR3 amino acids: CASGPGGMDDQPQHF. The DNA for the CDR3 is TGTGCTAGTGGACCGGGGGGTATGGACGATCAGCCCCAGCATTTT.